The clone carrying this T cell receptor (beta chain) was observed at least ten times. The entry originates in a study of molecular identifiers for immune sequencing clone quantification. Naive CD8 T cells, phenotype CD8+CD4-CCR7+CD45RA+, were sorted. This CDR3 spans 14 amino acids. Germline loops: CDR1 SQVTM, CDR2 ANQGSEA. V gave up 3 bases and J gave up 2 bases, with 14 bases separating them. TCRdb re-analysed the PCR reads in MiXCR, keeping a single row per CDR3 protein. The table includes 460,000 or so distinct CDR3 sequences, 25% detected once. The rearrangement links TRBV29-1 to TRBJ2-7; D possibly corresponds to TRBD1 (6 bases). The TCR was taken from a human donor in good health. Some libraries in this study had Jurkat cell RNA spiked in. What was sequenced was naive CD8+ T cells from blood, with Jurkat cell RNA spiked in. Documented subset: FACS-sorted CD8+CD4-CCR7+CD45RA+ naive T cells. The CDR3 DNA sequence: TGCAGCGTTGAGGTACAGGGATATACCTACGAGCAGTACTTC. This translates into CSVEVQGYTYEQYF.